The 4 T cell receptor beta chains listed next were all sequenced from one sample in a study of lymphopenia after photon versus proton radiotherapy (dated by TCRdb to about 2019). Libraries were made using the immunoSEQ multiplex PCR assay. What TCRdb holds here is the immuneACCESS table cut down to in-frame rearrangements. Part of the clones is not present; checked against another copy, under half of the missing clones reflect an unresolved V gene, and the others are unexplained. For this sample there are more than 15,000 clones; approximately 84% appear just once. Of the sample, roughly 2.8% falls within the top ten clones. The material was peripheral blood, obtained from a patient treated with photon-based radiotherapy. Receptors originate from a woman in her 50s with pancreatic cancer.

The chain couples TRBV4-3 to TRBJ1-5, with 7 bases matching TRBD1. Trimming removed 4 bases from V and 5 bases from J; junction bases left unmatched: 5. The CDR3 sequence is 14 residues long. Germline assignment: CDR1 LGHNA and CDR2 YSLEER. The CDR3 DNA reads TGCGCCAGCAGCCTCCACAGGGGCTATCAGCCCCAGCATTTT. Amino acid sequence: CASSLHRGYQPQHF.

This rearrangement joins TRBV7-8 to TRBJ1-3; D is unresolved. Germline-derived CDR1 and CDR2 are SGHVS and FQNEAQ. The CDR3 runs to 16 residues. The V gene lost 2 bases and the J gene lost 4 bases, with 15 bases spanning the gap. The CDR3: CASSLTGPNRGNTIYF. For the CDR3, the DNA is TGTGCCAGCAGCTTAACCGGGCCGAATAGAGGAAACACCATATATTTT.

The rearrangement joins TRBV28 to TRBJ2-2; D gene uncertain. The V gene lost 4 bases and the J gene lost 1 base, with 4 bases spanning the gap. The CDR3 loop spans 13 amino acids. Germline-derived CDR1 and CDR2 are MDHEN and SYDVKM. This CDR3 reads CASSSMNTGELFF. CDR3 in DNA: TGTGCCAGCAGTTCCATGAACACCGGGGAGCTGTTTTTT. The complete variable domain, with remaining parts taken from reference TRBV28 and TRBJ2-2, reads DVKVTQSSRYLVKRTGEKVFLECVQDMDHENMFWYRQDPGLGLRLIYFSYDVKMKEKGDIPEGYSVSREKKERFSLILESASTNQTSMYLCASSSMNTGELFFGEGSRLTVL.

The rearrangement uses TRBV7-9 and TRBJ2-7; 7 nucleotides match TRBD1. The CDR3 loop spans 14 amino acids. Germline V gene sequence: CDR1 SEHNR, CDR2 FQNEAQ (reference sequence). Trimming cost V 1 base and J 2 bases; bases outside gene matches: 2. The CDR3: CASSLDRGTYEQYF. The DNA for the CDR3 is TGTGCCAGCAGCTTAGACAGGGGTACCTACGAGCAGTACTTC.